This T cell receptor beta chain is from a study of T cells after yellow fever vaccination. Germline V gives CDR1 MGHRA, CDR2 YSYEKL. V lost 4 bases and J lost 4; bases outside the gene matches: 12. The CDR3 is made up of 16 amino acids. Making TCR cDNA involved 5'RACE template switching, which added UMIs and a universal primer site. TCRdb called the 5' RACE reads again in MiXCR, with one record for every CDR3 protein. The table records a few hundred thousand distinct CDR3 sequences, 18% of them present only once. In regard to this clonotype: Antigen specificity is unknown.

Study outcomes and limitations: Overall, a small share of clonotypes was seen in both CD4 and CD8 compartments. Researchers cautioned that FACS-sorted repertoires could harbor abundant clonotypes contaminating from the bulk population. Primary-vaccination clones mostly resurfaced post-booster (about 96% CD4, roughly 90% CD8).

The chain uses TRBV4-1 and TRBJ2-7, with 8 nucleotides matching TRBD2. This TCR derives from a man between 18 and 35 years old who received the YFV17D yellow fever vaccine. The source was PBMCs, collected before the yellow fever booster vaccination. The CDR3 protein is CASSPPGRGGLYEQYF. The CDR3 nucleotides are TGCGCCAGCAGCCCACCCGGGAGGGGGGGCCTATACGAGCAGTACTTC.